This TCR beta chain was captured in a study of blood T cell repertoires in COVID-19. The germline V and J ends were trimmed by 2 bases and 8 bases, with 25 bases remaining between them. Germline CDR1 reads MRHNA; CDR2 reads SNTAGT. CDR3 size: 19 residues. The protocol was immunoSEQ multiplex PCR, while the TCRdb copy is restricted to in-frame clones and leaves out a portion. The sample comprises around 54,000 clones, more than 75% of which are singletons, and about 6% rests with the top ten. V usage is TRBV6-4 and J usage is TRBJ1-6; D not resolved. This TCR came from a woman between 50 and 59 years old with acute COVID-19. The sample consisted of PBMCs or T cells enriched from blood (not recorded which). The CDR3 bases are TGTGCCAGCAGTGACCCCCGACGCGGATCCGAAAATTGGTATTCACCCCTCCACTTT. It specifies CASSDPRRGSENWYSPLHF.